A selection of T cell receptor beta chains follows, all from one sample in a study of cytomegalovirus exposure and HLA in healthy donors. The table came from immunoSEQ multiplex PCR; TCRdb's copy has only in-frame clones and leaves some out. In the table there are about 160,000 clones, 79% of which are singletons. The sequenced material came from PBMCs. The receptors stem from a man aged 50 to 60 in good health and CMV-seropositive. CDR3s include the opening cysteine and the closing phenylalanine or tryptophan. The order of the fields is V gene, D gene, J gene, clone size, CDR3 protein, CDR3 DNA. D genes are given only for firm matches. A clone size is listed for some rows: how often the clone was seen (once, few, many), or a class if it is expanded.

v_gene: TRBV15; d_gene: TRBD1; j_gene: TRBJ2-7; abundance: .; CDR3aa: CATSRDLFSDRPSYEQYF; CDR3nt: TGTGCCACCAGCAGAGATCTATTTTCGGACAGGCCATCCTACGAGCAGTACTTC
v_gene: TRBV5-1; d_gene: .; j_gene: TRBJ2-7; abundance: .; CDR3aa: CASDTTGSGEQYF; CDR3nt: TGCGCCAGCGATACGACAGGTTCTGGCGAGCAGTACTTC
v_gene: TRBV5-1; d_gene: TRBD2; j_gene: TRBJ2-7; abundance: once; CDR3aa: CASKRGLAEYEQYF; CDR3nt: TGCGCCAGCAAACGGGGACTAGCGGAATACGAGCAGTACTTC
v_gene: TRBV10-3; d_gene: TRBD2; j_gene: TRBJ2-7; abundance: .; CDR3aa: CAISEGTSGSYEQYF; CDR3nt: TGTGCCATCAGTGAGGGGACTAGCGGGAGCTACGAGCAGTACTTC
v_gene: TRBV11-3; d_gene: TRBD1; j_gene: TRBJ2-3; abundance: .; CDR3aa: CASSRDRVTDTQYF; CDR3nt: TGTGCCAGCAGCCGAGACAGGGTCACAGATACGCAGTATTTT
v_gene: TRBV2; d_gene: .; j_gene: TRBJ1-5; abundance: .; CDR3aa: CASTKEGGNQPQHF; CDR3nt: TGTGCCAGCACCAAAGAAGGGGGCAATCAGCCCCAGCATTTT
v_gene: TRBV2; d_gene: .; j_gene: TRBJ2-1; abundance: .; CDR3aa: CASFPRPGLRRDEQFF; CDR3nt: TGTGCCAGCTTCCCGAGACCAGGACTGCGCCGCGATGAGCAGTTCTTC
v_gene: TRBV30; d_gene: TRBD2; j_gene: TRBJ2-7; abundance: .; CDR3aa: CAWSTPRGGAEQYF; CDR3nt: TGTGCCTGGAGTACACCCCGGGGGGGAGCCGAGCAGTACTTC
v_gene: TRBV2; d_gene: TRBD1; j_gene: TRBJ1-1; abundance: few; CDR3aa: CASSDVAGGNTEAFF; CDR3nt: TGTGCCAGCAGTGATGTGGCAGGGGGGAACACTGAAGCTTTCTTT
v_gene: TRBV27; d_gene: .; j_gene: TRBJ1-2; abundance: .; CDR3aa: CASSLRVPGGLNYGYTF; CDR3nt: TGTGCCAGCAGTTTACGGGTCCCGGGGGGGCTGAACTATGGCTACACCTTC
v_gene: TRBV6-1; d_gene: TRBD1; j_gene: TRBJ2-7; abundance: .; CDR3aa: CASSGGTGPNMREQYF; CDR3nt: TGTGCCAGCAGTGGAGGGACAGGACCCAATATGCGGGAGCAGTACTTC
v_gene: TRBV11-2; d_gene: .; j_gene: TRBJ2-1; abundance: .; CDR3aa: CASSLRLLLGGMYNEQFF; CDR3nt: TGTGCCAGCAGCTTACGTCTATTATTGGGCGGGATGTACAATGAGCAGTTCTTC
v_gene: TRBV7-3; d_gene: .; j_gene: TRBJ2-2; abundance: .; CDR3aa: CASSLGGSISGELFF; CDR3nt: TGTGCCAGCAGCTTAGGTGGGAGTATAAGCGGGGAGCTGTTTTTT
v_gene: TRBV27; d_gene: .; j_gene: TRBJ2-7; abundance: .; CDR3aa: CASSLLPGHHYEQYF; CDR3nt: TGTGCCAGCAGTCTTCTTCCGGGACACCACTACGAGCAGTACTTC
v_gene: TRBV25-1; d_gene: .; j_gene: TRBJ2-3; abundance: .; CDR3aa: CASSEYGSTDTQYF; CDR3nt: TGTGCCAGCAGTGAATACGGTAGCACAGATACGCAGTATTTT
v_gene: TRBV21-1; d_gene: .; j_gene: TRBJ2-7; abundance: few; CDR3aa: CASSKVGLLYEQYF; CDR3nt: TGTGCCAGCAGCAAAGTGGGACTACTTTACGAGCAGTACTTC
v_gene: TRBV6-5; d_gene: TRBD2; j_gene: TRBJ2-7; abundance: few; CDR3aa: CASSPGTSGRRKQYF; CDR3nt: TGTGCCAGCAGCCCCGGGACTAGCGGGAGGCGGAAGCAGTACTTC
v_gene: TRBV5-1; d_gene: .; j_gene: TRBJ2-1; abundance: .; CDR3aa: CASSGNGKGQFF; CDR3nt: TGCGCCAGCAGCGGGAACGGGAAAGGGCAGTTCTTC
v_gene: TRBV18; d_gene: .; j_gene: TRBJ2-6; abundance: few; CDR3aa: CASSQRGQRLGLVISGANVLTF; CDR3nt: TGTGCCAGCTCACAAAGGGGACAGAGATTGGGACTAGTAATCTCTGGGGCCAACGTCCTGACTTTC
v_gene: TRBV30; d_gene: TRBD1; j_gene: TRBJ1-6; abundance: .; CDR3aa: CAWSVSGGQYSPLHF; CDR3nt: TGTGCCTGGAGTGTATCAGGGGGACAGTATTCACCCCTCCACTTT
v_gene: TRBV5-1; d_gene: .; j_gene: TRBJ1-2; abundance: .; CDR3aa: CASADSTRNYGYTF; CDR3nt: TGCGCCAGCGCAGACAGTACCCGAAACTATGGCTACACCTTC
v_gene: TRBV28; d_gene: TRBD1; j_gene: TRBJ1-4; abundance: .; CDR3aa: CASRDPGQGYEKLFF; CDR3nt: TGTGCCAGCAGAGACCCGGGACAGGGGTATGAAAAACTGTTTTTT
v_gene: TRBV5-1; d_gene: TRBD2; j_gene: TRBJ2-3; abundance: .; CDR3aa: CASSLGTSGTDTQYF; CDR3nt: TGCGCCAGCAGCCTTGGGACTAGCGGGACAGATACGCAGTATTTT
v_gene: TRBV28; d_gene: TRBD2; j_gene: TRBJ2-7; abundance: .; CDR3aa: CASSLWDSGRADSEQYF; CDR3nt: TGTGCCAGCAGTTTATGGGATAGCGGGAGGGCCGACTCCGAGCAGTACTTC
v_gene: TRBV28; d_gene: TRBD1; j_gene: TRBJ2-1; abundance: once; CDR3aa: CASPSSQGDYNEQFF; CDR3nt: TGTGCCAGCCCGAGCTCTCAGGGGGATTACAATGAGCAGTTCTTC
v_gene: TRBV6-5; d_gene: .; j_gene: TRBJ1-4; abundance: .; CDR3aa: CASSYDSDNEKLFF; CDR3nt: TGTGCCAGCAGTTACGACAGCGATAATGAAAAACTGTTTTTT
v_gene: TRBV29-1; d_gene: TRBD1; j_gene: TRBJ2-1; abundance: .; CDR3aa: CSVTGTGGRHEQFF; CDR3nt: TGCAGCGTAACCGGGACAGGGGGCAGGCATGAGCAGTTCTTC
v_gene: TRBV7-9; d_gene: TRBD1; j_gene: TRBJ1-6; abundance: few; CDR3aa: CASSPDRGRDSPLHF; CDR3nt: TGTGCCAGCAGCCCAGACAGGGGAAGGGATTCACCCCTCCACTTT
v_gene: TRBV6-1; d_gene: TRBD1; j_gene: TRBJ1-1; abundance: .; CDR3aa: CASPKGADTEAFF; CDR3nt: TGTGCCAGCCCGAAGGGGGCGGACACTGAAGCTTTCTTT
v_gene: TRBV2; d_gene: TRBD2; j_gene: TRBJ2-2; abundance: once; CDR3aa: CASSGSLAGVTGELFF; CDR3nt: TGTGCCAGCAGTGGCTCTTTAGCGGGAGTCACCGGGGAGCTGTTTTTT
v_gene: TRBV5-6; d_gene: .; j_gene: TRBJ1-2; abundance: once; CDR3aa: CASSLDRADYGYTF; CDR3nt: TGTGCCAGCAGCTTGGACAGGGCTGACTATGGCTACACCTTC
v_gene: TRBV18; d_gene: .; j_gene: TRBJ2-7; abundance: .; CDR3aa: CASSLTISGGEQYF; CDR3nt: TGTGCCAGCTCACTGACAATCTCCGGCGGGGAGCAGTACTTC
v_gene: TRBV9; d_gene: TRBD1; j_gene: TRBJ1-4; abundance: few; CDR3aa: CASSVSGTGNEKLFF; CDR3nt: TGTGCCAGCAGCGTAAGCGGGACAGGGAACGAAAAACTGTTTTTT
v_gene: TRBV19; d_gene: TRBD2; j_gene: TRBJ2-7; abundance: once; CDR3aa: CASSIGLAGVYEQYF; CDR3nt: TGTGCCAGTAGTATAGGACTAGCGGGAGTCTACGAGCAGTACTTC
v_gene: TRBV10-3; d_gene: .; j_gene: TRBJ1-1; abundance: few; CDR3aa: CAISEYGGTEAFF; CDR3nt: TGTGCCATCAGTGAGTATGGGGGGACTGAAGCTTTCTTT
v_gene: TRBV6-5; d_gene: TRBD1; j_gene: TRBJ2-7; abundance: .; CDR3aa: CASSLDRVSYEQYF; CDR3nt: TGTGCCAGCAGCCTAGACAGGGTCTCCTACGAGCAGTACTTC
v_gene: TRBV11-2; d_gene: .; j_gene: TRBJ1-3; abundance: .; CDR3aa: CASSLDPLLKYSGNTIYF; CDR3nt: TGTGCCAGCAGCTTAGATCCCCTCTTAAAATACTCTGGAAACACCATATATTTT
v_gene: TRBV6-5; d_gene: TRBD1; j_gene: TRBJ2-3; abundance: .; CDR3aa: CASSRTGRTDTQYF; CDR3nt: TGTGCCAGCAGTCGGACAGGGCGCACAGATACGCAGTATTTT
v_gene: TRBV4-1; d_gene: TRBD1; j_gene: TRBJ2-7; abundance: .; CDR3aa: CASSPRDRAYEQYF; CDR3nt: TGCGCCAGCAGCCCCCGGGACAGGGCCTACGAGCAGTACTTC
v_gene: TRBV9; d_gene: .; j_gene: TRBJ1-3; abundance: once; CDR3aa: CASSPSGWGAGNTIYF; CDR3nt: TGTGCCAGCAGCCCCAGTGGGTGGGGCGCAGGAAACACCATATATTTT
v_gene: TRBV10-1; d_gene: TRBD1; j_gene: TRBJ2-7; abundance: .; CDR3aa: CASSEDRAATHEQYF; CDR3nt: TGCGCCAGCAGTGAGGACAGGGCGGCTACCCACGAGCAGTACTTC
v_gene: TRBV7-9; d_gene: TRBD1; j_gene: TRBJ1-4; abundance: .; CDR3aa: CASSRTGAANEKLFF; CDR3nt: TGTGCCAGCAGCCGGACAGGGGCCGCTAATGAAAAACTGTTTTTT
v_gene: TRBV5-1; d_gene: .; j_gene: TRBJ2-7; abundance: .; CDR3aa: CASSLSIDTYEQYF; CDR3nt: TGCGCCAGCAGCTTGTCTATCGATACCTACGAGCAGTACTTC
v_gene: TRBV28; d_gene: TRBD1; j_gene: TRBJ2-7; abundance: .; CDR3aa: CASSRIRDSSYEQYF; CDR3nt: TGTGCCAGCAGTCGAATTAGGGACAGCTCCTACGAGCAGTACTTC
v_gene: TRBV28; d_gene: TRBD1; j_gene: TRBJ1-5; abundance: .; CDR3aa: CASSTGAVSQPQHF; CDR3nt: TGTGCCAGCAGCACAGGGGCGGTGAGCCAGCCCCAGCATTTT
v_gene: TRBV6-5; d_gene: .; j_gene: TRBJ2-7; abundance: once; CDR3aa: CASSYALGGAYEQYF; CDR3nt: TGTGCCAGCAGTTACGCCCTTGGAGGGGCCTACGAGCAGTACTTC
v_gene: TRBV28; d_gene: .; j_gene: TRBJ2-5; abundance: .; CDR3aa: CASSFAGWEQYF; CDR3nt: TGTGCCAGCAGTTTCGCCGGGTGGGAGCAGTACTTC
v_gene: TRBV7-8; d_gene: TRBD2; j_gene: TRBJ2-7; abundance: .; CDR3aa: CASSFRTSGAYEQYF; CDR3nt: TGTGCCAGCAGCTTTAGGACTAGCGGAGCTTACGAGCAGTACTTC
v_gene: TRBV27; d_gene: .; j_gene: TRBJ2-7; abundance: .; CDR3aa: CASSLSGHTYEQYF; CDR3nt: TGTGCCAGCAGTTTATCGGGACATACCTACGAGCAGTACTTC
v_gene: TRBV19; d_gene: .; j_gene: TRBJ1-5; abundance: .; CDR3aa: CASSIVPGVINQPQHF; CDR3nt: TGTGCCAGTAGTATAGTCCCGGGGGTAATAAATCAGCCCCAGCATTTT
v_gene: TRBV27; d_gene: .; j_gene: TRBJ2-7; abundance: .; CDR3aa: CASSPTPGAIGYEQYF; CDR3nt: TGTGCCAGCAGTCCCACCCCGGGAGCGATCGGTTACGAGCAGTACTTC
v_gene: TRBV11-3; d_gene: TRBD1; j_gene: TRBJ2-1; abundance: .; CDR3aa: CASSWRTGGHNEQFF; CDR3nt: TGTGCCAGCAGCTGGAGGACAGGGGGGCACAATGAGCAGTTCTTC
v_gene: TRBV28; d_gene: TRBD1; j_gene: TRBJ1-1; abundance: once; CDR3aa: CASRAGGMNTEAFF; CDR3nt: TGTGCCAGCCGGGCAGGGGGTATGAACACTGAAGCTTTCTTT
v_gene: TRBV5-5; d_gene: .; j_gene: TRBJ1-6; abundance: few; CDR3aa: CASSFSGPSSPLHF; CDR3nt: TGTGCCAGCAGCTTTTCAGGGCCCAGTTCACCCCTCCACTTT